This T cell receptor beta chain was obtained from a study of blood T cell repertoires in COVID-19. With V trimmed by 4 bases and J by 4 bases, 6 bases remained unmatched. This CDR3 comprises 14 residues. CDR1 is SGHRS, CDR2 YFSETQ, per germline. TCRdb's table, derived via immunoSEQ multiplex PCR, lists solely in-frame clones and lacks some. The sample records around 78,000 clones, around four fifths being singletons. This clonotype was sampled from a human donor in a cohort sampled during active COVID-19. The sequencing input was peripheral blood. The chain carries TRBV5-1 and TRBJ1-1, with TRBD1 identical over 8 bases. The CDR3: CASSRTGPGTEAFF. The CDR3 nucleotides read TGCGCCAGCAGCAGGACAGGGCCCGGCACTGAAGCTTTCTTT.